This T cell receptor (beta chain) was found in a study of T-cell reconstitution after alpha-beta-depleted transplantation in children. Overall study results and limits: Reportedly, only several hundred clones from non-depleted graft cells drove alpha-beta T-cell counts at about two months.

This clonotype showed up just a few times. As yet, its antigen is unknown. Per germline, CDR1 SGHAT and CDR2 FQDESV (reference sequence). The length of the CDR3 is 13 residues. V was cut by 5 bases and J by 7 bases, with 13 bases left in between. The authors prepared the TCRbeta library with unique molecular identifiers. TCRdb called the PCR reads again in MiXCR, with one record for every CDR3 protein. The top ten hold 35% to 50% of the sample, which has some 350,000 distinct CDR3 sequences, 15% to 20% seen once. This sequence originates from a male patient aged 2-10 years who had a stem cell transplant for acute lymphoblastic leukemia, so the T cells may come from the graft donor. The sample consisted of PBMCs, mostly from graft donor cells, taken 360 days after TCRalphabeta/CD19-depleted stem cell transplant. The chain is built from TRBV11-1 and TRBJ2-3; D is possibly TRBD1 (6 bases). The CDR3 reads CASSPNRDHTQYF. DNA of the CDR3: TGTGCCAGCAGCCCGAACAGGGACCATACGCAGTATTTT. Complete variable domain (other parts from reference TRBV11-1 and TRBJ2-3): EAEVAQSPRYKITEKSQAVAFWCDPISGHATLYWYRQILGQGPELLVQFQDESVVDDSQLPKDRFSAERLKGVDSTLKIQPAELGDSAMYLCASSPNRDHTQYFGPGTRLTVL.